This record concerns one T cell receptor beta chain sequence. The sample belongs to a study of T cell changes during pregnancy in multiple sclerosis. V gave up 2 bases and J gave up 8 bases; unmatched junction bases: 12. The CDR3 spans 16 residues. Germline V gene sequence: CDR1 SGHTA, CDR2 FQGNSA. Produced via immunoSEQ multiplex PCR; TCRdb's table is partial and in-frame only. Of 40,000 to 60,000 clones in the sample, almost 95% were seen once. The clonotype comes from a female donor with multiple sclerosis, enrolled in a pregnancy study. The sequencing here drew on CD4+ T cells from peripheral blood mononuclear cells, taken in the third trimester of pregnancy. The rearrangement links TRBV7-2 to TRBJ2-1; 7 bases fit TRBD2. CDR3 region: CASSLWGGLGGDEQFF. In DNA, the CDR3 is TGTGCCAGCAGCTTATGGGGGGGATTGGGTGGCGATGAGCAGTTCTTC.